The sample holds one count of the clone carrying this TCR beta chain. Its target is unknown. TCR beta cDNA libraries included unique molecular identifiers. TCRdb fed the PCR reads into MiXCR, producing one record per CDR3 protein. The repertoire consists of approximately 570,000 distinct CDR3 sequences, with about 40% occurring once and the leading ten covering under 2%. CDR1 is LNHDA, CDR2 SQIVND, per germline (reference sequence). J was trimmed by 7 bases and V by 5 bases; bases with no gene match: 7. This CDR3 contains 16 residues. The sample belongs to a study of post-analysis software for immune sequencing data. The wider study: Courses of disease covered relapsing-remitting, secondary progressive and progressive-relapsing multiple sclerosis.

Study observations and caveats: Samples made in the same batch grouped tightly together by F measure. Multiple sclerosis was associated with a significant reduction in normalized Chao1 diversity relative to controls. There were five or six TRBV segments more frequent in patients than controls, and TRBV5-6, TRBV5-1 and TRBV20-1 were among them.

The sequence was collected from a girl under 18 with multiple sclerosis. The sequenced sample consisted of blood. The J gene is TRBJ2-1, the V gene TRBV19; 14 positions match TRBD2. Here the CDR3 reads CASSPGTSGRLNEQFF. CDR3 DNA: TGTGCCAGTAGTCCCGGGACTAGCGGGAGACTAAATGAGCAGTTCTTC.